Each of the 17 T cell receptor beta chains below was sequenced from the same sample in a study of shared clonotypes between healthy human individuals. Naive CD8 cells, CD45RO-negative and positively selected for CCR7, excluded terminally differentiated effector memory CD45RA+ cells. Assay used: immunoSEQ multiplex PCR; TCRdb lists only in-frame clones, some missing. The top ten clones hold 1.5% to 2% of a sample with about 2,200,000 clones, about 93% of them seen once. The sequenced sample was naive CD8+ T cells from PBMCs. These TCRs come from a man between 18 and 29 years old in good health. Some clones in this sample may be carry-over from other donors' samples.

On this clone itself: In the same sample, other DNA sequences code for this CDR3. The chain couples TRBV4-3 to TRBJ2-1; maybe TRBD2 (6 bases). The CDR3 runs to 15 residues. Germline CDR1 is LGHNA and CDR2 is YSLEER. V lost 0 bases and J lost 2, with 8 bases in between. The DNA of the CDR3 is TGCGCCAGCAGCCAAGATGGGGGGACCTACAATGAGCAGTTCTTC. Translated, it gives CASSQDGGTYNEQFF.

This chain uses TRBV15 with TRBJ2-7; 7 bases are shared with TRBD1. Looked up from germline, CDR1 is LNHNV and CDR2 is YYDKDF (reference sequence). The CDR3 extends over 14 amino acids. The V and J ends lost 1 base and 7 bases, in that order; junction bases with no gene match: 7. Written as DNA, the CDR3 is TGTGCCACCAGCAGAGGAAAGACAGGGATTGAGCAGTACTTC. Encoded protein: CATSRGKTGIEQYF.

The chain is built from TRBV4-2 and TRBJ2-7, with 9 bases that match TRBD1. V lost 2 bases to trimming and J lost 4 bases; unmatched junction nucleotides: 6. CDR1 is LGHNA, CDR2 YNFKEQ, per germline. The CDR3 totals 15 residues. The CDR3 DNA reads as TGTGCCAGCAGCCAATCCGGGACAGGGCGGTACGAGCAGTACTTC. This translates into CASSQSGTGRYEQYF.

This clone was recorded only once. The rearrangement links TRBV5-5 to TRBJ2-7; tentative D call: TRBD2 (6 bases). V was clipped by 3 bases and J by 1 base, with 14 bases between them. The V gene's germline CDR1 is SGHKS and CDR2 YYEKEE (reference sequence). This CDR3 has 15 amino acids. This chain's CDR3 is CASSSSRDWSYEQYF. The DNA for the CDR3 is TGTGCCAGCAGCTCTTCCCGGGACTGGTCCTACGAGCAGTACTTC.

This rearrangement joins TRBV15 to TRBJ2-7; unclear D gene. The CDR3 covers 13 residues. Germline lookup yields CDR1 LNHNV and CDR2 YYDKDF (reference sequence). Trimming left V 0 bases short and J 4 bases short, with 7 bases between. CDR3 residues: CATSRDIKYEQYF. The CDR3 DNA is TGTGCCACCAGCAGAGATATTAAATACGAGCAGTACTTC.

V gene TRBV7-6 combines with J gene TRBJ1-1, with a possible D match to TRBD1 (5 bases). With 5 bases removed from V and 1 base from J, the gap between germline ends came to 14 bases. In germline, CDR1 is SGHVS, CDR2 FNYEAQ. The CDR3 is 15 residues long. DNA for the CDR3: TGTGCCAGCAGCCCTGAGACAGCCTGGAACACTGAAGCTTTCTTT. Its protein is CASSPETAWNTEAFF. Full variable domain (outside the CDR3, taken from reference TRBV7-6 and TRBJ1-1): GAGVSQSPRYKVTKRGQDVALRCDPISGHVSLYWYRQALGQGPEFLTYFNYEAQQDKSGLPNDRFSAERPEGSISTLTIQRTEQRDSAMYRCASSPETAWNTEAFFGQGTRLTVV.

This clone was recorded at least ten times. This sequence joins TRBV19 and TRBJ2-1; tentative D call: TRBD2 (6 bases). Deletions cut 6 bases from V and 6 bases from J, with 12 bases between. Germline lookup yields CDR1 LNHDA and CDR2 SQIVND (reference sequence). The CDR3 length is 13 residues. The CDR3 DNA reads TGTGCCAGTAGGGGCGGGAAAGTCAATGAGCAGTTCTTC. Translating it yields CASRGGKVNEQFF.

The rearrangement joins TRBV7-6 to TRBJ2-1; D is uncertain. The CDR3 is made up of 16 amino acids. CDR1 is SGHVS and CDR2 is FNYEAQ in the germline V gene. V was pared by 1 base and J by 4 bases, with 14 bases between. CDR3 sequence reads: CASSLGDSPVYNEQFF. In nucleotides, the CDR3 is TGTGCCAGCAGCTTAGGCGACTCACCGGTATACAATGAGCAGTTCTTC.

V and J are TRBV12-5 and TRBJ2-3; TRBD2 matches 10 bases. CDR1 is LGHNT, CDR2 FRNRAP, per germline. V lost 5 bases to trimming and J lost 6 bases; unmatched junction nucleotides: 5. This CDR3 has 14 amino acids. The CDR3 region is CASGEGLAWDTQYF. The CDR3 DNA reads as TGTGCTAGTGGTGAGGGACTAGCGTGGGATACGCAGTATTTT. The whole variable domain, remainder taken from reference TRBV12-5 and TRBJ2-3, is DARVTQTPRHKVTEMGQEVTMRCQPILGHNTVFWYRQTMMQGLELLAYFRNRAPLDDSGMPKDRFSAEMPDATLATLKIQPSEPRDSAVYFCASGEGLAWDTQYFGPGTRLTVL.

The V and J genes are TRBV7-9 and TRBJ2-5; D is unresolved. This CDR3 comprises 14 residues. Germline V CDR1 and CDR2: SEHNR, FQNEAQ (reference sequence). Trimming stripped 3 bases from V and 5 bases from J, with 13 bases between. The CDR3 here is CASSLVSVGETQYF. In nucleotides, the CDR3 is TGTGCCAGCAGCTTGGTCAGCGTGGGGGAGACCCAGTACTTC.

CDR3 DNA sequence: TGTGCCAGCAGCCCGCCGGGGCTCGAATACGAGCAGTACTTC. Its protein is CASSPPGLEYEQYF. This chain connects TRBV5-6 to TRBJ2-7; possibly TRBD1 or TRBD2 for D (5 bases each). The CDR3 is made up of 14 amino acids. From germline, CDR1 is SGHDT and CDR2 YYEEEE. V was cut by 4 bases and J by 4 bases, with 15 bases left in between.

The chain has TRBV2 and TRBJ2-7; no definite D call. Germline lookup yields CDR1 SNHLY and CDR2 FYNNEI. This CDR3 is 13 amino acids long. V dropped 3 bases and J dropped 2 bases, with 8 bases sitting between them. As DNA, the CDR3 is TGTGCCAGCAGTGAGCGGCAGACCTACGAGCAGTACTTC. Protein sequence: CASSERQTYEQYF.

CDR3 amino acids: CASSLVPAGNQETQYF. The DNA of the CDR3 is TGTGCCAGCAGTTTAGTTCCAGCCGGAAACCAAGAGACCCAGTACTTC. This chain connects TRBV27 to TRBJ2-5; D gene unclear. V lost 2 bases to trimming and J lost 0 bases, with 13 bases between them. This CDR3 comprises 16 residues. Per germline, CDR1 MNHEY and CDR2 SMNVEV (reference sequence).

The J gene is TRBJ2-5, the V gene TRBV28; a weak D match, TRBD2 (5 bases). Germline V lookup: CDR1 MDHEN, CDR2 SYDVKM. The V and J ends lost 7 bases and 6 bases respectively, with 15 bases between them. The CDR3 is 13 amino acids. CDR3 amino acids: CASKNIRGKTQYF. CDR3 DNA: TGTGCCAGCAAAAACATCCGGGGAAAGACCCAGTACTTC.

The genes are TRBV10-3 and TRBJ2-7, with TRBD2 matching over 7 bases. The V segment lost 0 bases and the J segment 5 bases; nucleotides outside the gene matches: 10. The CDR3 runs to 16 residues. Germline CDR1 is ENHRY and CDR2 is SYGVKD. The CDR3 DNA is TGTGCCATCAGTGAGTCGATAGGACTAGTCGCCGACGAGCAGTACTTC. Encoded protein: CAISESIGLVADEQYF.

J is TRBJ2-2 and V is TRBV11-2; the D is unclear. Germline values: CDR1 SGHAT, CDR2 FQNNGV. The V end lost 1 base, the J end lost 5 bases, and 11 bases lay between the germline ends. There are 15 residues in the CDR3. CDR3 DNA: TGTGCCAGCAGCTTAGTGCGGATAGGGACCGGGGAGCTGTTTTTT. Translation gives CASSLVRIGTGELFF.

The rearrangement links TRBV28 to TRBJ1-1, with 8 bases fitting TRBD1. The ends lost 5 bases at V and 1 base at J; junction bases unmatched: 6. Per germline, CDR1 MDHEN and CDR2 SYDVKM. The CDR3 runs to 15 residues. CDR3 in DNA: TGTGCCAGCAGTCCGAACAGGGGGAGGAACACTGAAGCTTTCTTT. Amino acids: CASSPNRGRNTEAFF.